The next 29 T cell receptor beta chains were all read from a single sample in a study of cytomegalovirus exposure and HLA in healthy donors. The PCR used 60 Vbeta and 13 Jbeta primers. Sequencing was performed with immunoSEQ multiplex PCR; in TCRdb, only in-frame clones are kept and a portion is missing. The table includes 95,000 to 150,000 clones, around 80% detected once. Specimen: PBMCs. These receptors were taken from a man younger than 40 in good health and CMV-seropositive.

This clone was observed a single time. The rearrangement links TRBV5-6 to TRBJ2-2, with 9 bases matching TRBD2. The CDR3 length is 15 residues. The germline CDR1 and CDR2 sequences are SGHDT and YYEEEE. V was clipped by 0 bases and J by 8 bases; unmatched bases: 5. The CDR3 loop is CASSLGGTSPGELFF. CDR3 in DNA: TGTGCCAGCAGCTTGGGAGGGACTAGCCCGGGGGAGCTGTTTTTT. Filled out from reference TRBV5-6 and TRBJ2-2, the complete variable domain reads DAGVTQSPTHLIKTRGQQVTLRCSPKSGHDTVSWYQQALGQGPQFIFQYYEEEERQRGNFPDRFSGHQFPNYSSELNVNALLLGDSALYLCASSLGGTSPGELFFGEGSRLTVL.

The chain employs TRBV13 and TRBJ2-1, with a tentative D call TRBD2 (5 bases). This CDR3 spans 16 amino acids. V gave up 5 bases and J gave up 7 bases, with 21 bases separating them. Germline CDR1 is PRHDT and CDR2 is FYEKMQ (reference sequence). This CDR3 is CASSLGRRSGLNEQFF. Written as DNA, the CDR3 is TGTGCCAGCAGCCTGGGCCGGAGGTCCGGGTTGAATGAGCAGTTCTTC.

This chain links TRBV5-1 with TRBJ2-1; 8 bases fit TRBD2. The V and J ends lost 4 bases and 8 bases, in that order; junction bases with no gene match: 11. CDR1 SGHRS and CDR2 YFSETQ come from the germline V gene. CDR3 length: 15 amino acids. As DNA, the CDR3 is TGCGCCAGCAGCATATCGGGAGGGCCTCAGGATGAGCAGTTCTTC. Its protein is CASSISGGPQDEQFF.

This clone was detected once. The rearrangement uses TRBV4-2 and TRBJ2-1; 14 bases are a match to TRBD2. The CDR3 extends over 17 amino acids. Germline V gives CDR1 LGHNA, CDR2 YNFKEQ. V lost 1 base and J lost 8; bases outside the gene matches: 7. The CDR3 nucleotides are TGTGCCAGCAGCCAAGCAGGGGGACTAGCGGGAGACCATGAGCAGTTCTTC. This encodes CASSQAGGLAGDHEQFF.

The chain's CDR3 is CASSTTEGSVAEAFF. As DNA, the CDR3 is TGTGCCAGCAGCACCACGGAGGGGTCGGTCGCTGAAGCTTTCTTT. V and J are TRBV7-9 and TRBJ1-1, with D perhaps matching TRBD1 (5 bases). This CDR3 region has 15 residues. The germline V and J ends were trimmed by 5 bases and 6 bases, with 19 bases remaining between them. The germline CDR1 and CDR2 sequences are SEHNR and FQNEAQ (reference sequence).

The chain uses TRBV19 and TRBJ2-5, with 10 bases that match TRBD1. The CDR3 has 15 residues. The germline gives CDR1 LNHDA, CDR2 SQIVND (reference sequence). J lost 5 bases, V lost 4 bases, and 7 bases had no gene match. CDR3 sequence (DNA): TGTGCCAGTAGTACGACAGGGGGCGGATTGGAGACCCAGTACTTC. Protein: CASSTTGGGLETQYF.

The V call is TRBV15, the J call TRBJ1-1; 8 positions agree with TRBD1. This CDR3 region has 18 residues. CDR1 LNHNV and CDR2 YYDKDF come from the germline V gene (reference sequence). V trimming: 1 base; J trimming: 0 bases; junction bases outside the gene matches: 10. The CDR3 DNA sequence: TGTGCCACCAGCAGAGTCGCCGACTGGACAGGGATGAACACTGAAGCTTTCTTT. Protein product: CATSRVADWTGMNTEAFF.

The rearrangement uses TRBV7-2 and TRBJ2-7; D is perhaps TRBD1 (5 bases). The germline CDR1 and CDR2 sequences are SGHTA and FQGNSA. Deletions cut 2 bases from V and 5 bases from J, with 16 bases between. The CDR3 totals 15 residues. The CDR3 reads CASSLQGAIPHEQYF. Written as DNA, the CDR3 is TGTGCCAGCAGCTTACAGGGCGCGATTCCCCACGAGCAGTACTTC. Full variable domain (rest looked up from reference TRBV7-2 and TRBJ2-7): GAGVSQSPSNKVTEKGKDVELRCDPISGHTALYWYRQSLGQGLEFLIYFQGNSAPDKSGLPSDRFSAERTGGSVSTLTIQRTQQEDSAVYLCASSLQGAIPHEQYFGPGTRLTVT.

The V call is TRBV5-1, the J call TRBJ1-3; 8 bases align to TRBD1. The CDR3 loop spans 15 amino acids. With V trimmed by 4 bases and J by 2 bases, 5 bases remained unmatched. From germline, CDR1 is SGHRS and CDR2 YFSETQ. The CDR3, as DNA: TGCGCCAGCAGCAACCTGACAGGGGCTGGAAACACCATATATTTT. Translated: CASSNLTGAGNTIYF.

The chain joins TRBV5-8 to TRBJ1-2; D remains ambiguous. The CDR3 sequence is 16 residues long. Germline values: CDR1 SGHTS, CDR2 YDEGEE. Trimming removed 4 bases at V and 1 base at J, with 17 bases between. The CDR3 protein is CASSRAYGGLNYGYTF. In nucleotides, the CDR3 is TGTGCCAGCAGCCGGGCCTACGGCGGACTTAACTATGGCTACACCTTC.

In its sample, this clone was seen once. This rearrangement joins TRBV14 to TRBJ1-1; 9 bases are a match to TRBD1. The V gene's germline CDR1 is SGHDN and CDR2 FVKESK. The CDR3 has 15 residues. V gave up 3 bases and J gave up 5 bases; unmatched junction bases: 7. CDR3 DNA sequence: TGTGCCAGCAGCCACAGGGACAGGGTGAGGACTGAAGCTTTCTTT. Its translation is CASSHRDRVRTEAFF.

The J gene is TRBJ2-5, the V gene TRBV5-4; D gene ambiguous. The CDR3 contains 16 residues. Trimming took off 0 bases at V and 1 base at J, with 13 bases between the two ends. The V gene's germline CDR1 is SGHNT and CDR2 YYREEE (reference sequence). In DNA, the CDR3 is TGTGCCAGCAGCTTGGGTGGCCGGGTGGTCCAAGAGACCCAGTACTTC. This sequence encodes CASSLGGRVVQETQYF.

This clone was observed a few times. V usage is TRBV9 and J usage is TRBJ2-7; TRBD2 matches at 7 bases. Germline CDR1 is SGDLS and CDR2 is YYNGEE. Germline trimming cut 0 bases from V and 1 base from J; bases unmatched to any gene: 7. CDR3 length: 16 amino acids. The CDR3 loop is CASSVEVGGSSYEQYF. The CDR3 bases are TGTGCCAGCAGCGTAGAAGTGGGCGGGAGTTCCTACGAGCAGTACTTC. Looking up the rest from reference TRBV9 and TRBJ2-7 gives the full variable domain: DSGVTQTPKHLITATGQRVTLRCSPRSGDLSVYWYQQSLDQGLQFLIQYYNGEERAKGNILERFSAQQFPDLHSELNLSSLELGDSALYFCASSVEVGGSSYEQYFGPGTRLTVT.

There are a few counts of this clone. This chain joins TRBV19 and TRBJ2-1; TRBD2 is a possible D gene (5 bases). CDR1 LNHDA and CDR2 SQIVND come from the germline V gene (reference sequence). Trimming left V 5 bases short and J 2 bases short, with 10 bases between. The CDR3 spans 14 residues. CDR3 in amino acids: CASSSQAAYNEQFF. CDR3 DNA: TGTGCCAGTAGTTCCCAAGCGGCCTACAATGAGCAGTTCTTC.

The chain is built from TRBV27 and TRBJ2-7; D is possibly TRBD1 (7 bases). This CDR3 has 13 amino acids. V lost 6 bases to trimming and J lost 6 bases, with 15 bases between them. Germline lookup yields CDR1 MNHEY and CDR2 SMNVEV (reference sequence). The CDR3, as DNA: TGTGCCAGCAGAACAGGGGTGGGGGGCGAGCAGTACTTC. This encodes CASRTGVGGEQYF.

The chain has TRBV6-6 and TRBJ2-7; 13 nucleotides align to TRBD2. Germline loops: CDR1 MNHNY, CDR2 SVGAGI (reference sequence). Trimming removed 6 bases from V and 5 bases from J; junction bases left unmatched: 7. The CDR3 totals 15 residues. The CDR3 DNA sequence: TGTGCCAGCAGCGGACGGACTAGCGGGAGACACGAGCAGTACTTC. The encoded protein is CASSGRTSGRHEQYF.

This clone was seen more than once but under ten times. The chain uses TRBV4-2 and TRBJ2-1; the match to TRBD2 covers 8 bases. Germline CDR1 is LGHNA and CDR2 is YNFKEQ. J gave up 6 bases and V 0 bases, and 10 bases lay outside the gene matches. CDR3 length: 17 residues. CDR3 protein: CASSQDGSAGVRNEQFF. The DNA of the CDR3 is TGTGCCAGCAGCCAAGATGGTTCAGCGGGAGTCCGCAATGAGCAGTTCTTC.

This clone was counted a few times. The rearrangement uses TRBV18 and TRBJ2-2; a possible D gene is TRBD2 (5 bases). Per the germline V gene, CDR1 is KGHSH and CDR2 is LQKENI. The V gene lost 3 bases and the J gene lost 6 bases, with 8 bases spanning the gap. The CDR3 has 13 amino acids. CDR3 residues: CASSPERAGELFF. In DNA, the CDR3 is TGTGCCAGCTCACCTGAGAGGGCCGGGGAGCTGTTTTTT.

The rearrangement uses TRBV9 and TRBJ2-1, with 15 bases matching TRBD2. In germline, CDR1 is SGDLS, CDR2 YYNGEE. The trim removed 3 bases at V and 7 bases at J, leaving 5 bases unmatched. This CDR3 spans 16 amino acids. The CDR3 DNA is TGTGCCAGCAGCGCGGGACTAGCGGGAGGTAGAAATGAGCAGTTCTTC. It codes for CASSAGLAGGRNEQFF. The variable domain in full, completed from reference TRBV9 and TRBJ2-1, reads DSGVTQTPKHLITATGQRVTLRCSPRSGDLSVYWYQQSLDQGLQFLIQYYNGEERAKGNILERFSAQQFPDLHSELNLSSLELGDSALYFCASSAGLAGGRNEQFFGPGTRLTVL.

V and J are TRBV5-5 and TRBJ2-7; TRBD1 aligns across 7 bases. The CDR3 contains 19 residues. V shed 0 bases, J shed 3 bases, and the junction held 18 bases outside the gene matches. Looked up from germline, CDR1 is SGHKS and CDR2 is YYEKEE (reference sequence). The CDR3 coding sequence is TGTGCCAGCAGCTTGGCCAACAGGGGATTAATGAGGGACAACTACGAGCAGTACTTC. It translates to CASSLANRGLMRDNYEQYF.

The DNA of the CDR3 is TGTGCCAGCAGTTACCTGCGACAGGGGTCCGACTATGGCTACACCTTC. Protein sequence: CASSYLRQGSDYGYTF. The chain is built from TRBV6-6 and TRBJ1-2; 8 positions match TRBD1. The CDR3 spans 16 residues. CDR1 is MNHNY and CDR2 is SVGAGI in the germline V gene (reference sequence). V shed 2 bases, J shed 3 bases, and the junction held 8 bases outside the gene matches.

The chain joins TRBV29-1 to TRBJ2-7; TRBD2 might be the D (5 bases). V shed 6 bases and J shed 0 bases, with 9 bases lying between them. Germline V CDR1 and CDR2: SQVTM, ANQGSEA. This CDR3 is built from 12 residues. This CDR3 reads CSVEGASYEQYF. CDR3 in DNA: TGCAGCGTCGAGGGAGCCTCCTACGAGCAGTACTTC.

The V call is TRBV5-1, the J call TRBJ2-3; TRBD2 matches 9 bases. The trim removed 0 bases at V and 6 bases at J, leaving 8 bases unmatched. Germline assignment: CDR1 SGHRS and CDR2 YFSETQ. The CDR3 sequence is 16 residues long. This CDR3 is CASSLGAGGPSDTQYF. The CDR3 DNA is TGCGCCAGCAGCTTGGGCGCGGGAGGGCCGTCGGATACGCAGTATTTT.

The table lists this clone with a few counts. The gene calls are TRBV7-2 and TRBJ2-7, with 10 positions matching TRBD1. The CDR3 is 15 amino acids. Germline CDR1 reads SGHTA; CDR2 reads FQGNSA. V shed 5 bases, J shed 0 bases, and the junction held 4 bases outside the gene matches. The CDR3 region is CASSLRQGASYEQYF. DNA for the CDR3: TGTGCCAGCAGCCTGAGACAGGGGGCCTCCTACGAGCAGTACTTC.

This clone has only a few counts. V usage is TRBV6-5 and J usage is TRBJ2-1; 8 bases are a match to TRBD2. The CDR3 has 11 amino acids. V was pared by 6 bases and J by 14 bases, with 6 bases of the junction left unmatched. Germline loops: CDR1 MNHEY, CDR2 SVGAGI. In DNA form, the CDR3 reads TGTGCCAGCAGCAAAGCGGGAGTTAAGTTCTTC. Translating it yields CASSKAGVKFF.

The table lists this clone with a count of one. The V gene is TRBV19, the J gene TRBJ1-2; 12 bases map to TRBD1. Germline-derived CDR1 and CDR2 are LNHDA and SQIVND (reference sequence). V was clipped by 5 bases and J by 0 bases; unmatched bases: 7. The CDR3 contains 17 residues. Here the CDR3 DNA reads TGTGCCAGTAGTGGTCCGGGACAGGGGGCATCTAACTATGGCTACACCTTC. It encodes CASSGPGQGASNYGYTF.

This chain joins TRBV28 and TRBJ2-7, with D maybe TRBD1 (6 bases). With 5 bases removed from V and 0 bases from J, the gap between germline ends came to 17 bases. This CDR3 spans 16 amino acids. Germline CDR1 MDHEN, CDR2 SYDVKM. CDR3 DNA: TGTGCCAGCAGTGACCGTTCAGGGGAAAGCTCCTACGAGCAGTACTTC. Encoded protein: CASSDRSGESSYEQYF.

This clone is a singleton in its sample. The chain has TRBV9 and TRBJ2-7, with D uncertain. Germline V gives CDR1 SGDLS, CDR2 YYNGEE. The V end lost 0 bases, the J end lost 0 bases, and 4 bases lay between the germline ends. This CDR3 has 13 residues. CDR3 nucleotide sequence: TGTGCCAGCAGCGTAGACAGCTCCTACGAGCAGTACTTC. This codes for CASSVDSSYEQYF.

In DNA form, the CDR3 reads TGCGCCAGCAGCGAAGGGGCATCAGATACGCAGTATTTT. Translation gives CASSEGASDTQYF. The chain couples TRBV5-1 to TRBJ2-3; a possible D gene is TRBD1 (5 bases). The CDR3 length is 13 residues. Germline-derived CDR1 and CDR2 are SGHRS and YFSETQ. The ends were cut back, 4 bases at V and 4 bases at J, with 10 bases in the middle.